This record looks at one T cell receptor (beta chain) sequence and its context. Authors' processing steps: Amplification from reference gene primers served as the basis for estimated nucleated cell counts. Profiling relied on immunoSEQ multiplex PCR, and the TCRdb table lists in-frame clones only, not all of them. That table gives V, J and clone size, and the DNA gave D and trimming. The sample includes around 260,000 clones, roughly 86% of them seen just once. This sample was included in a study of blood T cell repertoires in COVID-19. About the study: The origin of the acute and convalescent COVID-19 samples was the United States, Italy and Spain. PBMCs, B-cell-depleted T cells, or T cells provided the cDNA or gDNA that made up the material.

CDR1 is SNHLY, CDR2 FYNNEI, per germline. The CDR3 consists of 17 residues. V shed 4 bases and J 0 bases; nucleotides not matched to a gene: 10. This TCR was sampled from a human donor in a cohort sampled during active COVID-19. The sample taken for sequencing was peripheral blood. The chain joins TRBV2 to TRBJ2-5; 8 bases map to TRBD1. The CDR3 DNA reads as TGTGCCAGCAGTGGCCGCCTACAGGGGGTAGACCAAGAGACCCAGTACTTC. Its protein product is CASSGRLQGVDQETQYF.